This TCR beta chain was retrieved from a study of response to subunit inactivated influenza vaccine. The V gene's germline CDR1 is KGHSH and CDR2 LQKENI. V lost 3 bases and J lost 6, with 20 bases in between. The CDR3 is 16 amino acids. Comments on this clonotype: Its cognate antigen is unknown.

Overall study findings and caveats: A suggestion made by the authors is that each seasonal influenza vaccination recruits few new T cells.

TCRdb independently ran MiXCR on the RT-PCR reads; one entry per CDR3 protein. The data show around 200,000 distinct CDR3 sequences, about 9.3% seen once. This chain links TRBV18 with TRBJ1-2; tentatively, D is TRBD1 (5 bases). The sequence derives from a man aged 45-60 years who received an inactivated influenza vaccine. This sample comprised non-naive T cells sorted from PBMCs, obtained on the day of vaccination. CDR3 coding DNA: TGTGCCAGCTCACCGATAAACCGGGACGGGCATAATGGCTACACCTTC. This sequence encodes CASSPINRDGHNGYTF.